This T cell receptor beta chain was identified in a study of T cell repertoires in cytomegalovirus infection (dated by TCRdb to about 2019). For the study in its entirety: The HLA type of each donor mattered for the analysis, because public TCR beta signatures pointed to carriage of CMV infection along with the matching HLA type.

This clonotype was detected only a few times. The clone's antigen remains unknown. No per-base quality is available; no much larger clone lies one base away. The germline V gene specifies ENHRY as CDR1 and SYGVKD as CDR2. The junction shows trimming of 8 bases on V and 3 bases on J, and the gene matches do not reach 11 bases of it. Including cysteine and phenylalanine, the CDR3 has 15 amino acids. The CDR3 DNA has 45 bases and is translated from base 1. Data came from an Illumina HiSeq 1500. Using fastp trimming at Q25 and MiXCR clonotype assembly, TCRdb reanalyzed the public sequencing data and kept in-frame beta chains. Under each unique CDR3 protein, matching rows form one entry showing the most common genes and DNA. The sample has about 450,000 distinct CDR3 sequences on record, roughly 31% of them singletons. 12% to 15% of the sample rests with the top ten. Paper-wide results and their limitations: The ex vivo response was dominated by HLA-C-restricted CMV-specific TCR beta clonotypes, and the single most frequent clonotype in two of eight donors was supplied by these HLA-C-restricted clonotypes. Cumulative frequency of public TCR beta family members discriminated carriers of CMV infection plus the relevant HLA type in this cohort and an independent 352-donor cohort.

Sequencing was carried out using PBMCs. Recombination joined TRBV10-3 with TRBJ1-2; 8 central bases correspond to TRBD1. The receptor's source is a human donor in good health (CMV status not recorded). Some clones in this sample may be carry-over from other donors' samples. CDR3 region: CAILRTGLRDYGYTF. The nucleotide sequence reads as follows: TGTGCCATCCTAAGGACAGGGTTGCGTGACTATGGCTACACCTTC.